This T cell receptor (beta chain) was sequenced for a study of shared clonotypes between healthy human individuals. General observations from the study: Among donors, the sharing of clonotypes was expected to be influenced by sequencing depth.

For this clone: As yet, its antigen is unknown.

V lost 7 bases, J lost 0 bases, and 3 bases stayed unmatched. Germline V gene sequence: CDR1 WSHSY, CDR2 SAAADI. The CDR3 spans 14 residues. Replicate PCRs run on unsorted PBMC used roughly 270 ng DNA, which was about 30,000 T cell genomes. TCRdb's table, derived via immunoSEQ multiplex PCR, lists solely in-frame clones and lacks some. Of about 600,000 clones listed, around three quarters were seen once; the top ten hold approximately 12%. None of the donors, who were healthy HIV-negative adults, had recently had acute infections or vaccinations. Sequencing was carried out using PBMCs. The TCR sequence derives from a woman aged 40 to 50 in good health. Some clones in this sample may be carry-over from other donors' samples. The genes are TRBV10-2 and TRBJ2-7; 10 bases are shared with TRBD2. The CDR3 DNA sequence: TGCGCCAGCACTAGCGGGGGAAGCTCCTACGAGCAGTACTTC. Its protein product is CASTSGGSSYEQYF.